The source of this T cell receptor beta chain is a study of shared clonotypes between healthy human individuals. TCRdb keeps only in-frame clones here, not all; method: immunoSEQ multiplex PCR. The table includes some 2,000,000 clones, roughly 94% detected once. Notes on this clone: What it binds is not known.

Terminally differentiated effector memory CD45RA+ cells were excluded from the naive CD8 cells, which were CD45RO-negative and positively selected for CCR7. The CDR3 has 17 residues. Germline CDR1 and CDR2: ENHRY and SYGVKD. Trimming removed 3 bases at V and 3 bases at J, with 21 bases between. Study-wide results and limits: Estimated clonotype richness was generally higher in naive than memory subsets. Clonotype sharing among donors was thought likely to change with sequencing depth.

This chain joins TRBV10-3 and TRBJ2-7; tentatively, D is TRBD1 (5 bases). Sequenced material: naive CD8+ T cells sorted from blood. The clonotype was recovered from a young man in good health. For the CDR3, the DNA is TGTGCCATCAGTGACCCTGACTTGGGCAGGGTATTCTACGAGCAGTACTTC. Translating gives CAISDPDLGRVFYEQYF.